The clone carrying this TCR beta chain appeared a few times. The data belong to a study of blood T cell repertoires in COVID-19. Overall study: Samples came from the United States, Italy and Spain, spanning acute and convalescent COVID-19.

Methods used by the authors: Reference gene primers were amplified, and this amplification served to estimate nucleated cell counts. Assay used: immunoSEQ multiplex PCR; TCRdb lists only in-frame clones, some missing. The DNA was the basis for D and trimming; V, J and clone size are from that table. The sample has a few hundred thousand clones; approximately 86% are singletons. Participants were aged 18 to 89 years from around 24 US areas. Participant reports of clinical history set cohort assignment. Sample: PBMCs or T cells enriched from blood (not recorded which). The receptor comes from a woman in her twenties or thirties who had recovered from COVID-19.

This CDR3 reads CAISTSVGGNTEAFF. The CDR3 region has the DNA TGTGCCATCAGTACCTCGGTAGGGGGAAACACTGAAGCTTTCTTT. The V gene is TRBV10-3, the J gene TRBJ1-1; D is perhaps TRBD1 (6 bases). The CDR3 is made up of 15 amino acids. The germline gives CDR1 ENHRY, CDR2 SYGVKD. V lost 5 bases, J lost 2 bases, and 15 bases lay in between.